These 12 T cell receptor beta chains originate from one sample sequenced in a study of T cell repertoires in cytomegalovirus infection (dated 2019 in TCRdb). Taken with the paper, the label for treatment or condition translates to: in vitro stimulation with specific CMV peptide epitopes to enrich CMV-specific T cells. Their antigen targets remain unknown. Sequencing used an Illumina HiSeq 1500. TCRdb's own reprocessing of the public reads used fastp at Q25 and MiXCR and kept productive beta chains. Identical CDR3 proteins give one entry, which carries the most common genes and DNA. The sample table shows about 480,000 distinct CDR3 sequences, and 30% to 40% are seen once. Of the sample, roughly 15% is held by the ten largest clones. The source material was cultured PBMCs, sampled from culture after CMV antigen stimulation. All receptors come from a human donor in good health (CMV status not recorded). Some clones in this sample may be carry-over from other donors' samples.

The chain couples TRBV28 to TRBJ2-2; the match to TRBD2 covers 7 bases. CDR3 size: 15 residues. Germline V gene sequence: CDR1 MDHEN, CDR2 SYDVKM. V dropped 2 bases and J dropped 6; count of bases not matched to a gene: 6. CDR3 sequence reads: CASSLRAGGSGELFF. In DNA, the CDR3 is TGTGCCAGCAGTTTACGGGCCGGGGGGTCCGGGGAGCTGTTTTTT. The variable domain in full, completed from reference TRBV28 and TRBJ2-2, reads DVKVTQSSRYLVKRTGEKVFLECVQDMDHENMFWYRQDPGLGLRLIYFSYDVKMKEKGDIPEGYSVSREKKERFSLILESASTNQTSMYLCASSLRAGGSGELFFGEGSRLTVL.

V usage is TRBV7-3 and J usage is TRBJ1-3, with D possibly TRBD1 on 5 matching bases. The V gene's germline CDR1 is SGHTA and CDR2 FQGTGA. V gave up 2 bases and J gave up 0 bases, with 11 bases separating them. The CDR3 extends over 16 amino acids. This CDR3 reads CASSLQGLTSGNTIYF. The CDR3 DNA is TGTGCCAGCAGCTTACAGGGATTAACCTCTGGAAACACCATATATTTT.

This clonotype was detected once. The chain employs TRBV20-1 and TRBJ1-5; possible D gene TRBD1, 5 bases. Trimming shortened V by 5 bases and J by 1 base, and 18 bases separated the two germline ends. This CDR3 is 16 amino acids long. Germline lookup yields CDR1 DFQATT and CDR2 SNEGSKA (reference sequence). This CDR3 is CSAAREGHRSNQPQHF. Here the CDR3 DNA reads TGCAGTGCTGCACGGGAGGGCCACAGGAGCAATCAGCCCCAGCATTTT.

The rearrangement uses TRBV19 and TRBJ1-3; no clear D. V lost 3 bases to trimming and J lost 1 base, with 7 bases between them. The germline gives CDR1 LNHDA, CDR2 SQIVND (reference sequence). The CDR3 is made up of 14 amino acids. CDR3 sequence reads: CASSMTQSGNTIYF. DNA for the CDR3: TGTGCCAGTAGTATGACGCAATCTGGAAACACCATATATTTT.

The chain is built from TRBV20-1 and TRBJ2-1; possible D gene TRBD2, 5 bases. CDR1 DFQATT and CDR2 SNEGSKA come from the germline V gene (reference sequence). The CDR3 sequence is 14 residues long. Trimming shortened V by 5 bases and J by 0 bases, and 11 bases separated the two germline ends. The chain's CDR3 is CSAVKRSSYNEQFF. CDR3 nucleotides: TGCAGTGCTGTAAAGCGGAGCTCCTACAATGAGCAGTTCTTC.

The rearrangement links TRBV12-3 or TRBV12-4 to TRBJ1-3, with TRBD1 as a possible D gene (6 bases). The V end was cut by 6 bases, the J end by 0 bases, with 12 bases between. This CDR3 is 15 amino acids long. The chain's CDR3 is CASSLWGLSGNTIYF. In nucleotides, the CDR3 is TGTGCCAGCAGCTTGTGGGGGCTCTCTGGAAACACCATATATTTT.

This sequence joins TRBV5-1 and TRBJ2-4; the match to TRBD2 covers 14 bases. Germline V gives CDR1 SGHRS, CDR2 YFSETQ. The CDR3 is 22 residues long. V gave up 0 bases and J gave up 5 bases; unmatched junction bases: 19. The CDR3 DNA reads as TGCGCCAGCAGCTTGGCCAGAGGAAAGCGGACTAGCGGGAGGACGGCCCAAAACATTCAGTACTTC. Translation: CASSLARGKRTSGRTAQNIQYF.

The chain is built from TRBV6-6 and TRBJ1-2; possible D gene TRBD1, 5 bases. V lost 0 bases to trimming and J lost 4 bases, with 9 bases between them. CDR1 and CDR2 (germline): MNHNY, SVGAGI (reference sequence). The CDR3 is 14 amino acids. The CDR3 nucleotides read TGTGCCAGCAGTTACTCGGACATCTTCTATGGCTACACCTTC. It specifies CASSYSDIFYGYTF.

The V gene is TRBV4-2, the J gene TRBJ2-1; TRBD2 is a possible D gene (5 bases). The CDR3 contains 16 residues. Between the trimmed V and J ends, which lost 4 bases and 0 bases, there was a span of 13 bases. Per germline, CDR1 LGHNA and CDR2 YNFKEQ. CDR3 bases: TGTGCCAGCAGCCGCCCCCGGGAAGCCTCCTACAATGAGCAGTTCTTC. It translates to CASSRPREASYNEQFF.

This clonotype was seen just once. The chain recombines TRBV7-2 with TRBJ2-7; D ambiguous. V lost 0 bases and J lost 2, with 8 bases in between. This CDR3 is built from 14 residues. Per germline, CDR1 SGHTA and CDR2 FQGNSA. The CDR3, as DNA: TGTGCCAGCAGCTTAGCACGGGTCCCCTACGAGCAGTACTTC. It is translated as CASSLARVPYEQYF.

The rearrangement joins TRBV29-1 to TRBJ1-2, with D possibly being TRBD1 (6 bases). V lost 5 bases and J lost 7, with 14 bases in between. The CDR3 is 12 residues long. From germline, CDR1 is SQVTM and CDR2 ANQGSEA. The CDR3 here is CSVNRDGGGYTF. In nucleotides, the CDR3 is TGCAGCGTTAACAGGGATGGGGGTGGCTACACCTTC.

The gene calls are TRBV28 and TRBJ2-5; the D call may be TRBD1 or TRBD2 (5 bases each). V gave up 7 bases and J gave up 1 base, with 19 bases separating them. The germline gives CDR1 MDHEN, CDR2 SYDVKM. The CDR3 extends over 16 amino acids. CDR3 in amino acids: CASTTSARGFQETQYF. CDR3 DNA sequence: TGTGCCAGCACCACCTCGGCGAGGGGTTTCCAAGAGACCCAGTACTTC.